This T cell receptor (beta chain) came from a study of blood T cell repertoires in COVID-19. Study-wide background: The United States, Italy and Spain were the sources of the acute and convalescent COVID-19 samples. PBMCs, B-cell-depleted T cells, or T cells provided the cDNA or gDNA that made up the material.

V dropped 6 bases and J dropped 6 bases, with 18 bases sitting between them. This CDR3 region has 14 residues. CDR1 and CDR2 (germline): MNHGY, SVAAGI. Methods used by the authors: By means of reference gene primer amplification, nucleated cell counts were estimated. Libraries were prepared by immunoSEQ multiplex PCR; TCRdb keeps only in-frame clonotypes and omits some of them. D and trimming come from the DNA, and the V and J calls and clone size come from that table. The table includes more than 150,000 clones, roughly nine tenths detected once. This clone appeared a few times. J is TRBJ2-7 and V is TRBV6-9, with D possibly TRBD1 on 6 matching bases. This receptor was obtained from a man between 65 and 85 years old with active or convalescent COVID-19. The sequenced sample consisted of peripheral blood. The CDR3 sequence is CASSQQGEPCEQYF. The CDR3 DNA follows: TGTGCCAGCAGCCAACAGGGCGAGCCATGCGAGCAGTACTTC.